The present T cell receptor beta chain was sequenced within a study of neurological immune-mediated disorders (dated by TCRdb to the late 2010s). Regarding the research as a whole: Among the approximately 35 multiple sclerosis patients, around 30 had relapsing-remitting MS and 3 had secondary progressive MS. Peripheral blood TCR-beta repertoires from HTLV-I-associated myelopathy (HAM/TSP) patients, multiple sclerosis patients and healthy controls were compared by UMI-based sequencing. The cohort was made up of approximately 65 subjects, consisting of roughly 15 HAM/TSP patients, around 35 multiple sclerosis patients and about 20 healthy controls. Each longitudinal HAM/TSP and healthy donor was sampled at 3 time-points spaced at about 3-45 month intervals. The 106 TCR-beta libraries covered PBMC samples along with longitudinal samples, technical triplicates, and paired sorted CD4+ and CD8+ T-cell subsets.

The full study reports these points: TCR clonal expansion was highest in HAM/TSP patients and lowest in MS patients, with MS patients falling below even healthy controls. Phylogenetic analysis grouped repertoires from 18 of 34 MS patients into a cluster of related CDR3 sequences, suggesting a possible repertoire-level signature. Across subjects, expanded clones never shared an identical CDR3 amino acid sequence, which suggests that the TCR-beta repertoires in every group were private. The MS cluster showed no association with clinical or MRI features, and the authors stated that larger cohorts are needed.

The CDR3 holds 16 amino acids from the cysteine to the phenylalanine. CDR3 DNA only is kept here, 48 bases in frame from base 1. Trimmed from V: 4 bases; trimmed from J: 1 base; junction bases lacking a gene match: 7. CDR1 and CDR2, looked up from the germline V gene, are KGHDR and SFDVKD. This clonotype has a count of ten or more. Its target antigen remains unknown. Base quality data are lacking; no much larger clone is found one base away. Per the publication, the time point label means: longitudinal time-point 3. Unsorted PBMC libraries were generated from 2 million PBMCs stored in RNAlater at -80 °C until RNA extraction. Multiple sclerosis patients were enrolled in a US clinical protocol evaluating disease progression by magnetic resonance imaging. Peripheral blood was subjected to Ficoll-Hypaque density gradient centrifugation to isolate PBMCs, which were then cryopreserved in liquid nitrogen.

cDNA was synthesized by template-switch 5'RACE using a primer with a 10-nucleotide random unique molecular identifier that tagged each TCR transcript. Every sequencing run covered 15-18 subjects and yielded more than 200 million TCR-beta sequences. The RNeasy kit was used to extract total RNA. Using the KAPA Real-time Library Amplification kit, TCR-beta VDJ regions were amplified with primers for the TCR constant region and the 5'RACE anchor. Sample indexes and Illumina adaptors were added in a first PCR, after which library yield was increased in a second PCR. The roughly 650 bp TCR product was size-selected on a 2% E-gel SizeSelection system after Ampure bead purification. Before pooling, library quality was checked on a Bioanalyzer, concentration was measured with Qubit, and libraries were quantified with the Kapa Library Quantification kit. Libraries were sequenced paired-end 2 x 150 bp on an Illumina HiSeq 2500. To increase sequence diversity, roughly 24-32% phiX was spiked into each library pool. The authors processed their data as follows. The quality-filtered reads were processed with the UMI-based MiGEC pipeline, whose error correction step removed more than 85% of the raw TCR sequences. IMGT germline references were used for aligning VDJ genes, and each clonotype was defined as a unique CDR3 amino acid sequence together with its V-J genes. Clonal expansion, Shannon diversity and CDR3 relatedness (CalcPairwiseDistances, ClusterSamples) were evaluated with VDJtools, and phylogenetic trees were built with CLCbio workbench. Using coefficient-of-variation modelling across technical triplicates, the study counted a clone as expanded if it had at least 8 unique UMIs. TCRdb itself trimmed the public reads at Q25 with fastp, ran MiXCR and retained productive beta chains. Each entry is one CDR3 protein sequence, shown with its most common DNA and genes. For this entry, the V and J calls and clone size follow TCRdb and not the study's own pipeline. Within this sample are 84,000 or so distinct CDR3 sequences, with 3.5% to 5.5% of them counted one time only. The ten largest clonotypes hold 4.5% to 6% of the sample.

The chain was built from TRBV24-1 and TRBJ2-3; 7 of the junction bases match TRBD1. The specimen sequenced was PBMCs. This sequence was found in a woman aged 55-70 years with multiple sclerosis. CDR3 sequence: CATSDRITGGTDTQYF. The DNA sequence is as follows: TGTGCCACCAGTGACAGAATAACAGGGGGCACAGATACGCAGTATTTT.